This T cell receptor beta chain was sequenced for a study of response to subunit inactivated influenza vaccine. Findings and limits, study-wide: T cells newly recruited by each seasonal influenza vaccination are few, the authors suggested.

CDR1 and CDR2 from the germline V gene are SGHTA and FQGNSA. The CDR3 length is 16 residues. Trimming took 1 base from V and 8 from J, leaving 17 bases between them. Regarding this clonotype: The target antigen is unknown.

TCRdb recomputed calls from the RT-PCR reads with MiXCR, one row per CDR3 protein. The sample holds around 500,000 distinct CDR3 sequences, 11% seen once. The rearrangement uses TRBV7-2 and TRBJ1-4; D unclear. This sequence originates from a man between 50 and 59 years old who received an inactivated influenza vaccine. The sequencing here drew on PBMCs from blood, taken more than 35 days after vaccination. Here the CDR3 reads CASSLDHPSLDEKLFF. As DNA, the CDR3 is TGTGCCAGCAGCTTAGATCACCCCTCTTTGGACGAAAAACTGTTTTTT.